The 10 T cell receptor beta chains below were found in one sample sequenced in a study of blood T cell repertoires in COVID-19. The method was immunoSEQ multiplex PCR; TCRdb's version includes in-frame clones alone and lacks a portion of them. The sample holds 200,000 to 250,000 clones, over 75% seen once. The sample comprised PBMCs or T cells enriched from blood (not recorded which). These receptor sequences come from a woman younger than 30 in a cohort exposed to, infected with or recovered from COVID-19 (not recorded which).

The chain employs TRBV28 and TRBJ1-2; TRBD1 matches 8 bases. Germline V gene sequence: CDR1 MDHEN, CDR2 SYDVKM. J lost 6 bases, V lost 1 base, and 7 bases had no gene match. CDR3 length: 15 amino acids. DNA for the CDR3: TGTGCCAGCAGTTTATACCGGGACAGGTCGGATGGCTACACCTTC. As protein: CASSLYRDRSDGYTF.

This chain connects TRBV29-1 to TRBJ2-2; D not certain. The CDR3 spans 12 residues. The germline V gene encodes CDR1 SQVTM and CDR2 ANQGSEA. V gave up 5 bases and J gave up 0 bases, with 4 bases separating them. The CDR3 DNA follows: TGCAGCGTTCAATCGAACACCGGGGAGCTGTTTTTT. This gives the protein CSVQSNTGELFF.

CDR3 sequence: CASSLKDTQYF. The CDR3 bases are TGTGCCAGCAGCCTTAAAGATACGCAGTATTTT. The rearrangement uses TRBV11-2 and TRBJ2-3; no clear D. Germline V gene lookup returns CDR1 SGHAT and CDR2 FQNNGV. V was trimmed by 5 bases and J by 5 bases, leaving 5 bases between them. CDR3 length: 11 residues.

This sequence joins TRBV19 and TRBJ1-4; 7 bases align to TRBD1. Looked up from germline, CDR1 is LNHDA and CDR2 is SQIVND (reference sequence). Trimming took 4 bases from V and 0 from J; bases not matched to a gene: 8. The CDR3 has 17 amino acids. CDR3: CASSRWTGGATNEKLFF. CDR3 in DNA: TGTGCCAGTAGTAGATGGACAGGAGGAGCAACTAATGAAAAACTGTTTTTT.

This chain links TRBV5-4 with TRBJ2-3, with 9 bases aligning to TRBD2. Germline values: CDR1 SGHNT, CDR2 YYREEE (reference sequence). V lost 4 bases, J lost 3 bases, and 15 bases stayed unmatched. There are 18 residues in the CDR3. The CDR3 protein is CASSRGSGRHEGTDTQYF. CDR3 in DNA: TGTGCCAGCAGCCGGGGGAGCGGGAGGCATGAGGGGACAGATACGCAGTATTTT.

The J gene is TRBJ1-5, the V gene TRBV7-9; D might be TRBD1 (5 bases). V shed 3 bases and J shed 9 bases, with 15 bases lying between them. Germline V gives CDR1 SEHNR, CDR2 FQNEAQ (reference sequence). The CDR3 totals 14 residues. In DNA, the CDR3 is TGTGCCAGCAGCTTTTCGGGCGGGGGGACGCCCCAGCATTTT. Protein sequence: CASSFSGGGTPQHF.

The chain uses TRBV14 and TRBJ1-6; 9 nucleotides line up with TRBD1. Germline CDR1 SGHDN, CDR2 FVKESK. J lost 10 bases, V lost 3 bases, and 4 bases had no gene match. The CDR3 is made up of 14 amino acids. The DNA of the CDR3 is TGTGCCAGCAGCCAGGGACAGGGACGATCACCCCTCCACTTT. This encodes CASSQGQGRSPLHF.

The genes are TRBV6-5 and TRBJ1-1; 7 positions match TRBD1. This CDR3 has 13 amino acids. CDR1 is MNHEY, CDR2 SVGAGI, per germline. V shed 6 bases, J shed 5 bases, and the junction held 6 bases outside the gene matches. CDR3 sequence reads: CASRTGLSTEAFF. The CDR3 DNA follows: TGTGCCAGCAGGACAGGGCTGAGTACTGAAGCTTTCTTT.

The V and J genes are TRBV2 and TRBJ1-3, with D perhaps TRBD1 (5 bases). The V end was cut by 8 bases, the J end by 4 bases, with 15 bases between. The germline CDR1 and CDR2 sequences are SNHLY and FYNNEI. The CDR3 covers 14 residues. CDR3 protein: CASSRETSGNTIYF. In nucleotides, the CDR3 is TGTGCCAGCTCCAGGGAAACCTCCGGAAACACCATATATTTT.

The table lists this clone with a count of one. This sample includes further DNA sequences coding for the same CDR3. This sequence joins TRBV7-2 and TRBJ1-3; no firm D call. The CDR3 contains 13 residues. Looked up from germline, CDR1 is SGHTA and CDR2 is FQGNSA. V dropped 5 bases and J dropped 6 bases, with 11 bases sitting between them. CDR3 DNA sequence: TGTGCCAGCAGCCCTGGGCGGGTAAACACCATATATTTT. This encodes CASSPGRVNTIYF.